Below are 17 T cell receptor beta chains sequenced from a single sample in a study of response to subunit inactivated influenza vaccine. TCRdb fed the RT-PCR reads into MiXCR, producing one record per CDR3 protein. The profile shows 750,000 to 850,000 distinct CDR3 sequences, around 18% of them singletons. This specimen was PBMCs from blood, taken 5 days after vaccination. These receptors were collected from a man in his forties or fifties who received an inactivated influenza vaccine.

Concerning this clonotype: A read error may account for a junction end that differs from germline. The rearrangement links TRBV12-3 or TRBV12-4 to TRBJ2-2; possible D gene TRBD1, 6 bases. The CDR3 runs to 14 residues. CDR3: CAGRRQENTGELFF. As DNA, the CDR3 is TGTGCCGGCAGAAGACAGGAGAACACCGGGGAGCTGTTTTTT.

This clonotype is a singleton in its sample. This chain's CDR3 is CASSSGDRDQETQYF. The CDR3 DNA follows: TGTGCCAGCAGTTCGGGGGACAGGGACCAAGAGACCCAGTACTTC. This rearrangement joins TRBV6-5 to TRBJ2-5; 9 nucleotides agree with TRBD1. Germline V gene lookup returns CDR1 MNHEY and CDR2 SVGAGI. V was pared by 4 bases and J by 0 bases, with 3 bases of the junction left unmatched. This CDR3 is 15 amino acids long.

This clonotype was observed many times. The rearrangement joins TRBV5-5 to TRBJ2-2; D ambiguous. Germline-derived CDR1 and CDR2 are SGHKS and YYEKEE (reference sequence). The length of the CDR3 is 13 residues. Trimming removed 4 bases at V and 2 bases at J, with 6 bases between. Here the CDR3 DNA reads TGTGCCAGCAGCCGACATAACACCGGGGAGCTGTTTTTT. Translation gives CASSRHNTGELFF.

This clonotype has at least ten counts. The chain couples TRBV29-1 to TRBJ2-7; D tentatively fits TRBD1 or TRBD2 (5 bases each). With 0 bases removed from V and 0 bases from J, the gap between germline ends came to 12 bases. This CDR3 spans 15 amino acids. Germline V gene sequence: CDR1 SQVTM, CDR2 ANQGSEA. CDR3 DNA sequence: TGCAGCGTTGAAGATCTGAGGGGATTCTCCTACGAGCAGTACTTC. Protein product: CSVEDLRGFSYEQYF.

This clonotype came up many times. This chain links TRBV9 with TRBJ2-3; a possible D gene is TRBD1 (5 bases). The CDR3 has 16 residues. The V gene's germline CDR1 is SGDLS and CDR2 YYNGEE. V lost 0 bases, J lost 5 bases, and 16 bases lay in between. This CDR3 reads CASSVGISQGGDTQYF. CDR3 in DNA: TGTGCCAGCAGCGTAGGTATTAGCCAGGGCGGAGATACGCAGTATTTT.

The V and J genes are TRBV18 and TRBJ1-5; D is unresolved. The CDR3 covers 14 residues. Germline CDR1 and CDR2: KGHSH and LQKENI. V lost 3 bases to trimming and J lost 5 bases, with 11 bases between them. CDR3 DNA: TGTGCCAGCTCACCGCTCGGGAGGGATCAGCCCCAGCATTTT. Translating it yields CASSPLGRDQPQHF.

The rearrangement uses TRBV2 and TRBJ2-2, with no clear D. Per germline, CDR1 SNHLY and CDR2 FYNNEI. This CDR3 is built from 11 residues. V was clipped by 2 bases and J by 7 bases, with 2 bases between them. CDR3 in amino acids: CASSENGELFF. DNA for the CDR3: TGTGCCAGCAGTGAAAACGGGGAGCTGTTTTTT.

The chain carries TRBV20-1 and TRBJ2-2; TRBD2 is a possible D gene (7 bases). The CDR3 is 16 amino acids. Trimming removed 3 bases from V and 5 bases from J, with 19 bases in between. Germline V CDR1 and CDR2: DFQATT, SNEGSKA (reference sequence). This chain's CDR3 is CSASDRPLGGTGELFF. The CDR3 nucleotides read TGCAGTGCTAGTGACAGGCCACTCGGGGGGACCGGGGAGCTGTTTTTT.

To note about this clonotype: This may be a read error, as it is one base from a much larger clone. The chain uses TRBV20-1 and TRBJ2-1, with 9 bases lining up with TRBD1. Germline values: CDR1 DFQATT, CDR2 SNEGSKA (reference sequence). The CDR3 runs 18 residues. CDR3: CCARDLLTGGTSYNEQFF. The CDR3 DNA follows: TGCTGTGCTAGAGATCTCCTTACAGGGGGCACCTCCTACAATGAGCAGTTCTTC.

This chain links TRBV29-1 with TRBJ1-1, with D perhaps TRBD1 (5 bases). CDR1 is SQVTM and CDR2 is ANQGSEA in the germline V gene. This CDR3 comprises 11 residues. The V end was cut by 1 base, the J end by 11 bases, with 11 bases between. The CDR3 bases are TGCAGCGTTGAAGCCCAGGGAGAGGCTTTCTTT. Its protein is CSVEAQGEAFF.

The chain uses TRBV2 and TRBJ1-5; D not certain. The germline gives CDR1 SNHLY, CDR2 FYNNEI. This CDR3 spans 13 amino acids. The V gene lost 7 bases and the J gene lost 6 bases, with 13 bases spanning the gap. The CDR3 bases are TGTGCCAGCATGGGAGACCCTTCTCAGCCCCAGCATTTT. Its translation: CASMGDPSQPQHF.

This clonotype was picked up many times. J is TRBJ1-2 and V is TRBV5-1; D unclear. From germline, CDR1 is SGHRS and CDR2 YFSETQ. V shed 5 bases and J shed 4 bases, with 9 bases lying between them. CDR3 length: 12 amino acids. The CDR3 sequence: CASSPTTYGYTF. The DNA for the CDR3 is TGCGCCAGCAGTCCCACGACCTATGGCTACACCTTC.

The table lists this clonotype with a few counts. This rearrangement joins TRBV9 to TRBJ1-2; D perhaps matches TRBD1 (5 bases). V was shortened by 4 bases and J by 2 bases, with 15 bases between the two germline ends. CDR3 length: 15 residues. In germline, CDR1 is SGDLS, CDR2 YYNGEE. Written as DNA, the CDR3 is TGTGCCAGCAGCCCGACAGCACAAGCGAACTATGGCTACACCTTC. Translated: CASSPTAQANYGYTF.

This clonotype was seen more than once but under ten times. This chain joins TRBV3-1 and TRBJ2-1; perhaps D is TRBD1 or TRBD2 (5 bases each). Per germline, CDR1 LGHDT and CDR2 YNNKEL (reference sequence). The ends were cut back, 3 bases at V and 9 bases at J, with 12 bases in the middle. CDR3 length: 13 residues. The CDR3 DNA follows: TGTGCCAGCAGCCATGTACAGAGGGGTGAGCAGTTCTTC. Protein product: CASSHVQRGEQFF.

V gene TRBV20-1 combines with J gene TRBJ1-2; D possibly corresponds to TRBD1 (6 bases). CDR3 size: 13 residues. V dropped 6 bases and J dropped 3 bases, with 14 bases sitting between them. Germline lookup yields CDR1 DFQATT and CDR2 SNEGSKA (reference sequence). CDR3 coding DNA: TGCAGTGCCGAACAGGGTGTGGACTATGGCTACACCTTC. Protein sequence: CSAEQGVDYGYTF.

The chain joins TRBV11-2 to TRBJ2-2; D is unclear. CDR3 length equals 18 residues. Trimming removed 1 base at V and 4 bases at J, with 19 bases between. CDR1 and CDR2 (germline): SGHAT, FQNNGV. CDR3 nucleotides: TGTGCCAGCAGCTTAGTCCCAACTCGGGTCACCTTCACCGGGGAGCTGTTTTTT. It translates to CASSLVPTRVTFTGELFF.

This clonotype came up a few times. The J gene is TRBJ2-7, the V gene TRBV5-1, with D unresolved. Per the germline V gene, CDR1 is SGHRS and CDR2 is YFSETQ. This CDR3 has 13 residues. Between the trimmed V and J ends, which lost 3 bases and 6 bases, there was a span of 13 bases. The CDR3 region is CASSYTNSPEQYF. The CDR3 nucleotides read TGCGCCAGCAGCTACACAAACTCCCCCGAGCAGTACTTC.